Listed below are T cell receptor beta chains from one sample, sequenced in a study of blood T cells in healthy people across ages. TCRdb recomputed calls from the 5' RACE reads with MiXCR, one row per CDR3 protein. This table holds 650,000 to 1,000,000 distinct CDR3 sequences, under 40% found once. The sequenced material came from blood. The receptors were gathered from a man between 18 and 29 years old in good health. The CDR3 runs from the conserved cysteine through the conserved F or W. Not every row has a clone size; where given, it reads once, few, many or a size class.

v_call: TRBV28
cdr3_length: 12
j_call: TRBJ1-1
clone_size: .
cdr3_aa: CASSLYGDLAFF

v_call: TRBV21-1
cdr3_length: 16
j_call: TRBJ2-5
clone_size: few
cdr3_aa: CASSNLPRTGEETQYF

v_call: TRBV5-1
cdr3_length: 14
j_call: TRBJ2-7
clone_size: .
cdr3_aa: CASSLEGRDNEQYF

v_call: TRBV12-3/TRBV12-4
cdr3_length: 16
j_call: TRBJ1-6
clone_size: .
cdr3_aa: CASSSTGTGLVRALHF

v_call: TRBV11-2
cdr3_length: 16
j_call: TRBJ2-1
clone_size: few
cdr3_aa: CASSLVGHLVYNEQFF

v_call: TRBV18
cdr3_length: 14
j_call: TRBJ2-5
clone_size: .
cdr3_aa: CASSPPDRAEEQYF

v_call: TRBV20-1
cdr3_length: 12
j_call: TRBJ2-7
clone_size: .
cdr3_aa: CSAKATAYEQYF

v_call: TRBV20-1
cdr3_length: 14
j_call: TRBJ2-3
clone_size: .
cdr3_aa: CSADVGLVSDTQYF

v_call: TRBV5-1
cdr3_length: 14
j_call: TRBJ2-1
clone_size: many
cdr3_aa: CASSLGVVRDEQFF

v_call: TRBV12-3/TRBV12-4
cdr3_length: 16
j_call: TRBJ2-3
clone_size: .
cdr3_aa: CASSLETGVFGDTQYF

v_call: TRBV10-3
cdr3_length: 15
j_call: TRBJ2-7
clone_size: .
cdr3_aa: CAISEGGGSSYEQYF

v_call: TRBV5-1
cdr3_length: 14
j_call: TRBJ2-3
clone_size: many
cdr3_aa: CASSPGGYTDTQYF

v_call: TRBV12-3/TRBV12-4
cdr3_length: 16
j_call: TRBJ2-5
clone_size: many
cdr3_aa: CASSIGTGGFQETQYF

v_call: TRBV12-3/TRBV12-4
cdr3_length: 16
j_call: TRBJ2-3
clone_size: many
cdr3_aa: CASSLADRGLKDTQYF

v_call: TRBV12-3/TRBV12-4
cdr3_length: 15
j_call: TRBJ2-3
clone_size: few
cdr3_aa: CASSLRGLRTDTQYF

v_call: TRBV7-8
cdr3_length: 17
j_call: TRBJ2-7
clone_size: once
cdr3_aa: CASSPYPLAGLLYEQYF

v_call: TRBV4-2
cdr3_length: 14
j_call: TRBJ2-7
clone_size: few
cdr3_aa: CASSHTSGGNEQYF

v_call: TRBV5-5
cdr3_length: 15
j_call: TRBJ1-1
clone_size: .
cdr3_aa: CASSAGQNMNTEAFF

v_call: TRBV7-9
cdr3_length: 15
j_call: TRBJ2-3
clone_size: many
cdr3_aa: CASSPEDRGLDTQYF

v_call: TRBV6-6
cdr3_length: 14
j_call: TRBJ1-4
clone_size: few
cdr3_aa: CASSYSNGNEKLFF

v_call: TRBV29-1
cdr3_length: 15
j_call: TRBJ2-3
clone_size: .
cdr3_aa: CSVGPRTGGTDTQYF

v_call: TRBV29-1
cdr3_length: 14
j_call: TRBJ2-3
clone_size: .
cdr3_aa: CSFFSGGTTDTQYF

v_call: TRBV10-3
cdr3_length: 13
j_call: TRBJ1-6
clone_size: .
cdr3_aa: CAVRTGDNSPLHF

v_call: TRBV20-1
cdr3_length: 14
j_call: TRBJ2-7
clone_size: few
cdr3_aa: CSATGTSGGYEQYF

v_call: TRBV28
cdr3_length: 12
j_call: TRBJ2-3
clone_size: .
cdr3_aa: CASSLRTDAQYF

v_call: TRBV4-3
cdr3_length: 15
j_call: TRBJ2-7
clone_size: few
cdr3_aa: CASSQEWDRYYEQYF

v_call: TRBV6-2/TRBV6-3
cdr3_length: 16
j_call: TRBJ2-3
clone_size: .
cdr3_aa: CASSYSGGISTDTQYF

v_call: TRBV3-1
cdr3_length: 14
j_call: TRBJ2-5
clone_size: many
cdr3_aa: CASSQEQDRETQYF